This T cell receptor beta chain was obtained from a study of blood T cell repertoires in COVID-19. About the study: COVID-19 samples from acute and convalescent phases originated in the United States, Italy and Spain.

Per the original data handling: Reference gene primer amplification gave estimated nucleated cell counts. TCRdb's table, derived via immunoSEQ multiplex PCR, lists solely in-frame clones and lacks some. V and J calls and clone size are copied from that table; D and trimming were computed from the DNA. The sample includes about 42,000 clones, more than 85% seen only once; the top ten take roughly 5.2%. This clone was seen more than once but under ten times. Germline V lookup: CDR1 SNHLY, CDR2 FYNNEI. Trimming left V 5 bases short and J 3 bases short, with 7 bases between. CDR3 size: 12 residues. The sequenced sample was peripheral blood. The TCR originated in a human donor in a cohort sampled during active COVID-19. The rearrangement links TRBV2 to TRBJ2-5, with D uncertain. The CDR3 sequence is CASSNLKETQYF. DNA for the CDR3: TGTGCCAGCAGTAATCTAAAAGAGACCCAGTACTTC.